A single sample is the source of the 14 T cell receptor beta chains below, sequenced in a study of T cell responses to AZD1222 COVID-19 vaccine. Profiling relied on immunoSEQ multiplex PCR, and the TCRdb table lists in-frame clones only, not all of them. The table records some 130,000 clones, approximately 88% of them present only once. The sequences come from peripheral blood, collected on day 0 of AZD1222 vaccination. These receptors were obtained from an adult in good health.

This clone was counted between two and nine times. The chain couples TRBV5-1 to TRBJ1-2; 9 nucleotides align to TRBD1. Germline CDR1 and CDR2: SGHRS and YFSETQ. V gave up 4 bases and J gave up 0 bases; unmatched junction bases: 22. There are 21 residues in the CDR3. The CDR3 sequence is CASSQRPPGQGPSFTNYGYTF. CDR3 sequence (DNA): TGCGCCAGCAGCCAAAGACCTCCGGGACAGGGCCCATCTTTTACTAACTATGGCTACACCTTC.

The J gene is TRBJ2-1, the V gene TRBV7-9; 9 nucleotides line up with TRBD1. The CDR3 is made up of 14 amino acids. The V gene's germline CDR1 is SEHNR and CDR2 FQNEAQ (reference sequence). V gave up 0 bases and J gave up 9 bases; unmatched junction bases: 3. CDR3 amino acids: CASSLATGGGEQFF. CDR3 DNA: TGTGCCAGCAGCTTAGCGACAGGGGGTGGTGAGCAGTTCTTC.

The chain links TRBV19 to TRBJ1-5, with a tentative D call TRBD1 (5 bases). Germline assignment: CDR1 LNHDA and CDR2 SQIVND (reference sequence). This CDR3 has 13 amino acids. V lost 7 bases to trimming and J lost 0 bases, with 7 bases between them. CDR3 amino acids: CASTGTSNQPQHF. The CDR3 DNA is TGTGCCAGTACGGGGACTAGCAATCAGCCCCAGCATTTT.

The gene calls are TRBV7-8 and TRBJ1-5, with D possibly matching TRBD1 (5 bases). The ends were cut back, 6 bases at V and 9 bases at J, with 24 bases in the middle. The CDR3 loop spans 16 amino acids. CDR1 and CDR2 from the germline V gene are SGHVS and FQNEAQ. CDR3 protein: CASSSQGEGSGLPQHF. In nucleotides, the CDR3 is TGTGCCAGCAGTTCCCAAGGGGAGGGGAGTGGACTGCCCCAGCATTTT.

The chain joins TRBV5-1 to TRBJ1-5, with D uncertain. Germline lookup yields CDR1 SGHRS and CDR2 YFSETQ. CDR3 length equals 15 residues. V shed 4 bases and J shed 2 bases, with 13 bases lying between them. CDR3 nucleotide sequence: TGCGCCAGCAGCCAAGGGCCCTTGGGCAATCAGCCCCAGCATTTT. Its protein is CASSQGPLGNQPQHF. The whole variable domain, filled in from reference TRBV5-1 and TRBJ1-5, reads KAGVTQTPRYLIKTRGQQVTLSCSPISGHRSVSWYQQTPGQGLQFLFEYFSETQRNKGNFPGRFSGRQFSNSRSEMNVSTLELGDSALYLCASSQGPLGNQPQHFGDGTRLSIL.

In regard to this clone: The identical CDR3 is also encoded by other nucleotide sequences in the sample. V and J are TRBV18 and TRBJ1-1; D is uncertain. Germline values: CDR1 KGHSH, CDR2 LQKENI. Between the trimmed V and J ends, which lost 2 bases and 0 bases, there was a span of 4 bases. This CDR3 has 13 amino acids. DNA for the CDR3: TGTGCCAGCTCACCAGACCTGAACACTGAAGCTTTCTTT. Translation gives CASSPDLNTEAFF.

The chain joins TRBV2 to TRBJ2-7, with a tentative D call TRBD2 (6 bases). From germline, CDR1 is SNHLY and CDR2 FYNNEI. V lost 4 bases and J 7 bases, leaving 14 bases between the germline ends. This CDR3 is built from 13 residues. The CDR3 loop is CASSGGEFWEQYF. The CDR3 bases are TGTGCCAGCAGTGGGGGGGAGTTCTGGGAGCAGTACTTC.

This clone was seen a few times. The chain links TRBV5-1 to TRBJ2-2; unclear D gene. This CDR3 contains 16 residues. V lost 4 bases and J 0 bases, leaving 13 bases between the germline ends. CDR1 and CDR2 from the germline V gene are SGHRS and YFSETQ. Written as DNA, the CDR3 is TGCGCCAGCAGCGGGTTAGTTGGCCCGAACACCGGGGAGCTGTTTTTT. Protein: CASSGLVGPNTGELFF.

This chain links TRBV6-1 with TRBJ1-2, with a possible D match to TRBD1 (5 bases). The CDR3 has 16 residues. Per germline, CDR1 MNHNS and CDR2 SASEGT. V dropped 0 bases and J dropped 4 bases, with 15 bases sitting between them. This chain's CDR3 is CASSEAHRQFFYGYTF. The CDR3 nucleotides read TGTGCCAGCAGTGAAGCTCACCGACAGTTCTTCTATGGCTACACCTTC.

The chain couples TRBV2 to TRBJ2-3, with a possible D match to TRBD2 (5 bases). Trimming pared 7 bases from V and 3 bases from J, leaving 14 bases between. The V gene's germline CDR1 is SNHLY and CDR2 FYNNEI. The CDR3 runs 14 residues. CDR3 DNA: TGTGCCAGCAACCGGGGAATTGTGACAGATACGCAGTATTTT. The encoded protein is CASNRGIVTDTQYF.

This chain uses TRBV28 with TRBJ2-7; 7 bases are a match to TRBD1. The junction had 6 bases not matched to a gene; V was cut back by 4 bases and J by 0 bases. The CDR3 has 15 amino acids. The germline CDR1 and CDR2 sequences are MDHEN and SYDVKM. CDR3 nucleotide sequence: TGTGCCAGCAGTTCTGGGACAGCAAGCTCCTACGAGCAGTACTTC. Translated: CASSSGTASSYEQYF.

The rearrangement links TRBV30 to TRBJ2-1; TRBD2 matches 8 bases. After removal of 4 bases from V and 9 bases from J, the junction contained 5 bases not matched to a gene. The CDR3 extends over 12 amino acids. Per germline, CDR1 GTSNPN and CDR2 SVGIG (reference sequence). The CDR3 is CAWKPAGAEQFF. As DNA, the CDR3 is TGTGCCTGGAAACCAGCGGGGGCTGAGCAGTTCTTC.

The V call is TRBV18, the J call TRBJ1-5; D is undetermined. This CDR3 contains 16 residues. Trimming pared 3 bases from V and 0 bases from J, leaving 12 bases between. Looked up from germline, CDR1 is KGHSH and CDR2 is LQKENI. CDR3 in DNA: TGTGCCAGCTCACCGACGGCCCGGGCTAGCAATCAGCCCCAGCATTTT. Translating it yields CASSPTARASNQPQHF.

The rearrangement links TRBV11-2 to TRBJ2-5; TRBD1 agrees at 8 bases. J was trimmed by 1 base and V by 1 base; bases with no gene match: 2. CDR3 length equals 15 residues. In germline, CDR1 is SGHAT, CDR2 FQNNGV. CDR3 sequence: CASSLGTGTQETQYF. The CDR3 DNA sequence: TGTGCCAGCAGCTTAGGGACAGGGACCCAAGAGACCCAGTACTTC.